This TCR beta chain is from a study of shared clonotypes between healthy human individuals. Germline V CDR1 and CDR2: MDHEN, SYDVKM. This CDR3 is 15 amino acids long. The V gene end was trimmed by 6 bases and the J gene end by 5 bases; junction bases not matched to a gene: 9. Investigators divided CD4+ cells into CD45RA+ naive and CD45RA-negative memory subsets. Per the original methods: ImmunoSEQ supplied junction-only sequences lacking quality scores, so filtering was different. The table came from immunoSEQ multiplex PCR; TCRdb's copy has only in-frame clones and leaves some out. Clone size and the V and J calls come from that table; the DNA yielded D and trimming. The sample holds about 2.4 million clones, 80% to 95% seen once. This clone has only one observation. The antigen is unknown. Study-wide findings and caveats: As a rule, naive subsets had a larger estimated richness than memory subsets. The authors expected sequencing depth to affect clonotype sharing among donors.

Sequenced material: naive CD4+ T cells from PBMCs. Subset defined: CD45RA+ positively selected. This clonotype originated in a young man in good health. Some clones in this sample may be carry-over from other donors' samples. The V and J genes are TRBV28 and TRBJ2-1, with 8 bases fitting TRBD2. In DNA form, the CDR3 reads TGTGCCAGCAGCACCGTGGTAGCGGGAAACAATGAGCAGTTCTTC. As protein: CASSTVVAGNNEQFF.